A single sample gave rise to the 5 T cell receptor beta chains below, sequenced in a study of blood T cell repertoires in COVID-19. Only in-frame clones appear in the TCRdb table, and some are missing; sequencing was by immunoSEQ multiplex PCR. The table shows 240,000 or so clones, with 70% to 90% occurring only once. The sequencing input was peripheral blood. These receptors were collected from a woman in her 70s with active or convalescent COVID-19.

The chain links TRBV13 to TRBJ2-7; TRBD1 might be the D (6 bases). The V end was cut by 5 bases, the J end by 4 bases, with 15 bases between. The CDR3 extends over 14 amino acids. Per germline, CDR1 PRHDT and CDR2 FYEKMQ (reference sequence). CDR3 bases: TGTGCCAGCAGCACCTCCATGGGGGCATACGAGCAGTACTTC. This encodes CASSTSMGAYEQYF.

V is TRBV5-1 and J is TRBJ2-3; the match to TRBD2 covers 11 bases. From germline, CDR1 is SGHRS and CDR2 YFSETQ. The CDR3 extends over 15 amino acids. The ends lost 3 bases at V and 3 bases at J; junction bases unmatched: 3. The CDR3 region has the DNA TGCGCCAGCAGCTGGGGACTAGCGGTGACAGATACGCAGTATTTT. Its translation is CASSWGLAVTDTQYF. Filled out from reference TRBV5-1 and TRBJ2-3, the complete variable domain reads KAGVTQTPRYLIKTRGQQVTLSCSPISGHRSVSWYQQTPGQGLQFLFEYFSETQRNKGNFPGRFSGRQFSNSRSEMNVSTLELGDSALYLCASSWGLAVTDTQYFGPGTRLTVL.

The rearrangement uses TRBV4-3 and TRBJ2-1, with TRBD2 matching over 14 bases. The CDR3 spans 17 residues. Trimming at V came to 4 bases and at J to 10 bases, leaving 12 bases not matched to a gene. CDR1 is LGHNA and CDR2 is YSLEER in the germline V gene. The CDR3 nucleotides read TGCGCCAGCAGCCGACACAAACCGGGACTAGCGGGAGTCGAGCAGTTCTTC. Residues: CASSRHKPGLAGVEQFF.

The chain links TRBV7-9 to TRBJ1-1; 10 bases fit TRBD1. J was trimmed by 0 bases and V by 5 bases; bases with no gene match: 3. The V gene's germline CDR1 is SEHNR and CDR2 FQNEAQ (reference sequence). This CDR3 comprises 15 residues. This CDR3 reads CASSRTGGLNTEAFF. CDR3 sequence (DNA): TGTGCCAGCAGCCGGACAGGGGGGTTGAACACTGAAGCTTTCTTT.

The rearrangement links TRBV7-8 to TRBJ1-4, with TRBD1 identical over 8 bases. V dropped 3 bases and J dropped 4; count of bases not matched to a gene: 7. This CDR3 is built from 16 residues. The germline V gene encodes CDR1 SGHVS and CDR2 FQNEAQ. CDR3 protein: CASSFTGQGHNEKLFF. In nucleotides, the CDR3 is TGTGCCAGCAGCTTTACTGGACAGGGACATAATGAAAAACTGTTTTTT.